The subject of this entry is one T cell receptor beta chain. The data were taken from a study of technical replicates of blood from several donors. Germline V gives CDR1 MGHRA, CDR2 YSYEKL. The CDR3 totals 15 residues. V was cut by 3 bases and J by 4 bases, with 15 bases left in between. TCRdb's copy holds only in-frame clones and misses some; the assay was immunoSEQ multiplex PCR. The table lists about 70,000 clones, almost 98% of them singletons. This TCR was sampled from a human donor in good health. The chain uses TRBV4-1 and TRBJ1-1; no reliable D call. The sequenced sample was T cells isolated from PBMCs. CDR3 nucleotides: TGCGCCAGCAGCCAGATTCCTCGGGGAAGCACTGAAGCTTTCTTT. As protein: CASSQIPRGSTEAFF.